This T cell receptor (beta chain) came from a study of cytomegalovirus exposure and HLA in healthy donors. This CDR3 region has 15 residues. V dropped 7 bases and J dropped 5; count of bases not matched to a gene: 13. The germline V gene encodes CDR1 MNHEY and CDR2 SVGAGI. 60 Vbeta and 13 Jbeta primers were used in PCR. Method: immunoSEQ multiplex PCR; TCRdb's copy keeps in-frame clones and lacks some. The profile covers fewer than 200,000 clones, with roughly 82% appearing a single time and 9.5% to 12% taken by the ten largest. About this clone: The same CDR3 is also encoded by other DNA sequences in this sample.

This TCR derives from a man in his fifties or sixties in good health and CMV-seropositive. The sample consisted of PBMCs. The chain employs TRBV6-5 and TRBJ1-2; 7 bases match TRBD1. The chain's CDR3 is CASKLLAGGNYGYTF. DNA for the CDR3: TGTGCCAGCAAACTTTTGGCAGGGGGTAATTATGGCTACACCTTC.